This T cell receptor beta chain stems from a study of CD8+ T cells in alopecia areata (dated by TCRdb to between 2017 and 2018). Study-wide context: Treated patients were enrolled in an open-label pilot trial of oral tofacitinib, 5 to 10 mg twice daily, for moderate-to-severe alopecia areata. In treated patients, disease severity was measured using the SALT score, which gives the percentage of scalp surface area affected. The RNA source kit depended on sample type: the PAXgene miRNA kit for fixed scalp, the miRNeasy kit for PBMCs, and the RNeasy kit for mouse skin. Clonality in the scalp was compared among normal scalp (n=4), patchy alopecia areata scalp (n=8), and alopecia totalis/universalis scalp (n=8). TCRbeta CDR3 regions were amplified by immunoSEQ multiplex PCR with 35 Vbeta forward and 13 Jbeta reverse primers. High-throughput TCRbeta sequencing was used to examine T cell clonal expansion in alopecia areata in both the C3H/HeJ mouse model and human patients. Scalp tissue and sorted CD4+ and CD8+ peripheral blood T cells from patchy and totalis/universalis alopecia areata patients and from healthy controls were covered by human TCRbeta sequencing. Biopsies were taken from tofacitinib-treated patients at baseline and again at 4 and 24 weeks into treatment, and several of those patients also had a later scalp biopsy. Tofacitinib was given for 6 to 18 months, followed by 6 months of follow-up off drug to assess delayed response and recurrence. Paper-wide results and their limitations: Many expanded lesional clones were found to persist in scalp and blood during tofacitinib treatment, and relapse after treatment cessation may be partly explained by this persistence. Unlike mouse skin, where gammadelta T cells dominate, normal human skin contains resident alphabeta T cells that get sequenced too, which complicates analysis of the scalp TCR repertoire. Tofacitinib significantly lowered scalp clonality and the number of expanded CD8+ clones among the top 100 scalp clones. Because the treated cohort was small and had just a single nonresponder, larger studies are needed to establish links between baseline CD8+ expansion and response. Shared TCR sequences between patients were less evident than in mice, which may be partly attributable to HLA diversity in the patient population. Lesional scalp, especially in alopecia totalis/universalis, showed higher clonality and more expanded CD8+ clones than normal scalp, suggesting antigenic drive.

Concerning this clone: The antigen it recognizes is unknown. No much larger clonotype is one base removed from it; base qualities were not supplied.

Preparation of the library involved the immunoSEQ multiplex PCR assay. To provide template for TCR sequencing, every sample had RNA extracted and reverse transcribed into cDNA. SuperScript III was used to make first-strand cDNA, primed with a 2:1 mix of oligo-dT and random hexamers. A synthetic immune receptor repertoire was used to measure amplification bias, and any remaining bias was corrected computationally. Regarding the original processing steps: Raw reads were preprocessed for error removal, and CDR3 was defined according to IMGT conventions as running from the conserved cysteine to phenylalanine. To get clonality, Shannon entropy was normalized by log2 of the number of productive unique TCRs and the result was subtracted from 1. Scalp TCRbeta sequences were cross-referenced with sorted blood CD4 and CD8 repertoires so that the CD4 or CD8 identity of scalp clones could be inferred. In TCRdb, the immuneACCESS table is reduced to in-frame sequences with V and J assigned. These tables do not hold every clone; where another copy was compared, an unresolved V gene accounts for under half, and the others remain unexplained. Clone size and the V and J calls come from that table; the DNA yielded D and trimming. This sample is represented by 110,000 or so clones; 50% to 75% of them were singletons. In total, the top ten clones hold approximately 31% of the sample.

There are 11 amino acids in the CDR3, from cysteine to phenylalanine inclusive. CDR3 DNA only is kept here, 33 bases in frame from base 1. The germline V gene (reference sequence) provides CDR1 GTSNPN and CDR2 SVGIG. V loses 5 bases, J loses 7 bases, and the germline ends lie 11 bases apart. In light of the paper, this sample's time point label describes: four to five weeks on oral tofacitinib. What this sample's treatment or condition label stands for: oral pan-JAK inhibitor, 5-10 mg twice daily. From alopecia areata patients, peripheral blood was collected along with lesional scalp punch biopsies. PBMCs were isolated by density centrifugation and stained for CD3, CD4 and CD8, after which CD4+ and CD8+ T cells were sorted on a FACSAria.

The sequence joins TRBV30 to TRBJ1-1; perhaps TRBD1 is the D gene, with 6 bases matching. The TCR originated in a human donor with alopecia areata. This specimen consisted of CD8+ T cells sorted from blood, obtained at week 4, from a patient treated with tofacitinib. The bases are TGTGCCTGGGCTGGGGGCTTTGAAGCTTTCTTT. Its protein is CAWAGGFEAFF.